These T cell receptor beta chains were read from a single sample in a study of T cells in Graves' hyperthyroidism and ophthalmopathy. TCRdb recomputed calls from the multiplex PCR reads with MiXCR, one row per CDR3 protein. The sample has under 450,000 distinct CDR3 sequences; less than 20% are singletons. The sequencing sample was made of blood. These receptors originate from a young woman with Graves' hyperthyroidism. The CDR3 runs from the conserved cysteine through the conserved F or W.

TRBJ2-7	TRBV28	CASSFPTGLRNEQYF
TRBJ2-1	TRBV20-1	CSVPPGSDPHGNEQFF
TRBJ1-3	TRBV4-1	CASSHLQGFFGSGNTIYF
TRBJ2-7	TRBV6-1	CASSRRDRGSYEQYF
TRBJ2-7	TRBV20-1	CSASRSGQGAPEQYF
TRBJ2-5	TRBV24-1	CATSDPTGIGQETQYF
TRBJ1-3	TRBV6-1	CASRRTTYSGNTIYF
TRBJ2-1	TRBV6-1	CASNTGEGQYNEQFF
TRBJ2-5	TRBV7-8	CASSTGRGTGGVQETQYF
TRBJ1-6	TRBV20-1	CSARDRGLIISPLHF
TRBJ1-4	TRBV5-5	CASSSARNEKLFF
TRBJ1-1	TRBV6-1	CASSIRGTNTEAFF
TRBJ2-1	TRBV29-1	CSVEALAGYNEQFF
TRBJ2-1	TRBV7-3	CASSFAGASSYNEQFF
TRBJ1-1	TRBV6-1	CASSSTGGLNTEAFF
TRBJ1-1	TRBV20-1	CSARGDEDRAGTEAFF
TRBJ1-1	TRBV6-1	CASISFGQGGRFGTEAFF
TRBJ1-2	TRBV3-1	CASSQEGTGAHYGYTF
TRBJ2-7	TRBV11-2	CASSSTGRTYEQYF
TRBJ2-7	TRBV27	CASSLGLAGKREQYF
TRBJ1-5	TRBV28	CASNTGLGHNQPQHF
TRBJ2-5	TRBV6-1	CATRASLQETQYF
TRBJ1-2	TRBV4-2	CASSSRLGKVNYGYTF
TRBJ2-7	TRBV6-6	CASSYFQGRGRVVGGEQYF
TRBJ2-7	TRBV2	CASSGTSIKAYEQYF
TRBJ2-5	TRBV11-2	CASSSRTGRYQETQYF
TRBJ2-2	TRBV7-2	CASSLATGRNTGELFF
TRBJ2-3	TRBV20-1	CSASFGLAGANTDTQYF
TRBJ2-7	TRBV28	CASQGLAYEQYF
TRBJ2-7	TRBV7-9	CASSLARYPYEQYF
TRBJ1-1	TRBV5-1	CASSLGGTGTEAFF
TRBJ1-5	TRBV28	CASTVGGVVLPQHF
TRBJ2-3	TRBV15	CATSKGFTDTQYF
TRBJ2-1	TRBV20-1	CSGGLGPFNEQFF
TRBJ2-3	TRBV7-2	CASSQSSSTDTQYF
TRBJ1-2	TRBV7-9	CASVPEGGGYTF
TRBJ2-5	TRBV5-1	CASSPTGPSSVVYF
TRBJ1-4	TRBV11-2	CASSRSGKTNEKLFF
TRBJ1-6	TRBV7-2	CASSLPILGVYNSPLHF
TRBJ2-5	TRBV7-3	CASSISGGGETQYF
TRBJ2-3	TRBV11-2	CASSIRTRTSGASTDTQYF
TRBJ2-7	TRBV12-3/TRBV12-4	CASSPVGQATYEQYF